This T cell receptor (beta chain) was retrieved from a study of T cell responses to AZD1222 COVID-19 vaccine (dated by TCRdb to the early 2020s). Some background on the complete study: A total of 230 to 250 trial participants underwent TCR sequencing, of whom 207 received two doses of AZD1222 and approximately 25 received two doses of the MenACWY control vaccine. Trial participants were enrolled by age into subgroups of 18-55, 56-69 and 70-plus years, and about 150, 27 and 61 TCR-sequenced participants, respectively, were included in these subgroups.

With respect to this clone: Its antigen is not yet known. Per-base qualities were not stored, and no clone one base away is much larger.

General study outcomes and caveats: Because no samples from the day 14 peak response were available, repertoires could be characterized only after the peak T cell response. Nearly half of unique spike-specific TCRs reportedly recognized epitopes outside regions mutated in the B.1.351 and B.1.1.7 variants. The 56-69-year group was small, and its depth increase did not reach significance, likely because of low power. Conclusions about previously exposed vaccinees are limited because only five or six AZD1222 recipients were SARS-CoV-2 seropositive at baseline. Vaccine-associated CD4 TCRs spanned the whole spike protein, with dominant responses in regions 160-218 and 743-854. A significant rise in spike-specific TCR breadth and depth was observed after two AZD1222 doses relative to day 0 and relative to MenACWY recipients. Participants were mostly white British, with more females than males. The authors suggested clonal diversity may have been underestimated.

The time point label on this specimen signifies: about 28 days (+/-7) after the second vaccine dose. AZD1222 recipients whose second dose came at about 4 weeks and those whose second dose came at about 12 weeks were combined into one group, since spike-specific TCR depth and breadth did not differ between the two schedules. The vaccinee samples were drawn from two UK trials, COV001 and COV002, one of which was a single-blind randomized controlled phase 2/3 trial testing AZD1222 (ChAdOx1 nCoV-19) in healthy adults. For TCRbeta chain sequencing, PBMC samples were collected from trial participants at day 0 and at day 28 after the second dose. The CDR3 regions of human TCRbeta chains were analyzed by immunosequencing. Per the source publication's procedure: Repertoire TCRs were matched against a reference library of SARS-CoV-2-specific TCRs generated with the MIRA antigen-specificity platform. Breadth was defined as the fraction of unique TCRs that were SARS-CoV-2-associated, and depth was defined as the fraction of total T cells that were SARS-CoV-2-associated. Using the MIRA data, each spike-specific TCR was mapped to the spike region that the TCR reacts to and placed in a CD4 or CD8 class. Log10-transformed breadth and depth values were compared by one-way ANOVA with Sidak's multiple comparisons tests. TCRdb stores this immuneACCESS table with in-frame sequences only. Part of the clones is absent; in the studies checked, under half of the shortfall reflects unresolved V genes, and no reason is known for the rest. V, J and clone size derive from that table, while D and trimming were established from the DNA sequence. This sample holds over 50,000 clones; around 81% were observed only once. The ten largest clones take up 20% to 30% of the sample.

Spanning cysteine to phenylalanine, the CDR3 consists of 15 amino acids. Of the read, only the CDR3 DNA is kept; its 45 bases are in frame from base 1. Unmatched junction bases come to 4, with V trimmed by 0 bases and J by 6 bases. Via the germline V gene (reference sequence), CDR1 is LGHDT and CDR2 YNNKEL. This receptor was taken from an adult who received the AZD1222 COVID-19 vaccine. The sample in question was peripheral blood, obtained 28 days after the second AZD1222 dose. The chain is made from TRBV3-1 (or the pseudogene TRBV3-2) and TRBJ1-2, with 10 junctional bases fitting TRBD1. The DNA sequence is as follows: TGTGCCAGCAGCCAAGATAGACAGGGGGCGCATGGCTACACCTTC. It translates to CASSQDRQGAHGYTF.